The 8 T cell receptor beta chains below were found in one sample sequenced in a study of T cell clones after liver transplantation. Sequenced by immunoSEQ multiplex PCR; TCRdb stores in-frame clones only, minus some. The table has 51,000 or so clones, about 86% seen once. The sequencing here drew on CD8+ T cells from blood, taken 12 months after liver transplant. These receptors were taken from a human patient who received a liver transplant. The T cells may partly be graft donor cells.

This clone was counted between two and nine times. This chain uses TRBV28 with TRBJ2-1; 13 positions agree with TRBD2. Losses at the gene ends were 6 bases for V and 5 bases for J; bases not matched to a gene: 7. This CDR3 is built from 16 residues. Germline V gives CDR1 MDHEN, CDR2 SYDVKM. The CDR3 coding sequence is TGTGCCAGCAGCCGTACCGGGACTAGCGGGAACAATGAGCAGTTCTTC. The encoded protein is CASSRTGTSGNNEQFF. Together with reference TRBV28 and TRBJ2-1, the CDR3 gives the full variable domain: DVKVTQSSRYLVKRTGEKVFLECVQDMDHENMFWYRQDPGLGLRLIYFSYDVKMKEKGDIPEGYSVSREKKERFSLILESASTNQTSMYLCASSRTGTSGNNEQFFGPGTRLTVL.

The chain recombines TRBV27 with TRBJ2-1; D might be TRBD2 (6 bases). The CDR3 spans 13 residues. The germline V gene encodes CDR1 MNHEY and CDR2 SMNVEV (reference sequence). V lost 2 bases and J 6 bases, leaving 8 bases between the germline ends. The CDR3 region is CASSLRRGNEQFF. In nucleotides, the CDR3 is TGTGCCAGCAGTTTAAGGAGGGGCAATGAGCAGTTCTTC.

V gene TRBV5-1 combines with J gene TRBJ2-1, with TRBD1 as a possible D gene (6 bases). Trimming took 6 bases from V and 0 from J, leaving 13 bases between them. The germline V gene has CDR1 SGHRS and CDR2 YFSETQ. The CDR3 has 15 residues. CDR3 residues: CASNEGVSSYNEQFF. The CDR3 DNA reads as TGCGCCAGCAATGAGGGGGTTAGCTCCTACAATGAGCAGTTCTTC.

The chain recombines TRBV11-2 with TRBJ2-7, with D possibly TRBD2 on 5 matching bases. Germline values: CDR1 SGHAT, CDR2 FQNNGV. The CDR3 spans 16 residues. V lost 0 bases and J lost 2, with 14 bases in between. The CDR3 DNA reads TGTGCCAGCAGCTTAGAGGGCACCCCGGGGACCTACGAGCAGTACTTC. It specifies CASSLEGTPGTYEQYF.

V gene TRBV27 combines with J gene TRBJ2-7; perhaps TRBD1 as D (6 bases). V was clipped by 3 bases and J by 5 bases, with 11 bases between them. CDR3 length: 13 amino acids. The germline V gene has CDR1 MNHEY and CDR2 SMNVEV (reference sequence). For the CDR3, the DNA is TGTGCCAGCAGTTTGCCCGACAGGAACGAGCAGTACTTC. This gives the protein CASSLPDRNEQYF.

This chain connects TRBV2 to TRBJ2-5, with D perhaps matching TRBD1 (6 bases). Trimming cost V 5 bases and J 2 bases, with 15 bases left between them. Germline V gene data show CDR1 as SNHLY and CDR2 as FYNNEI. There are 15 residues in the CDR3. As DNA, the CDR3 is TGTGCCAGCAGTAAGGGGGACATTGAACAAGAGACCCAGTACTTC. The encoded protein is CASSKGDIEQETQYF.

This chain joins TRBV28 and TRBJ2-1; D possibly corresponds to TRBD2 (6 bases). Trimming removed 3 bases from V and 4 bases from J, with 13 bases in between. Germline-derived CDR1 and CDR2 are MDHEN and SYDVKM. The CDR3 spans 15 residues. CDR3 bases: TGTGCCAGCAGTTTGGGTGCGGGGTTATACAATGAGCAGTTCTTC. Residues: CASSLGAGLYNEQFF.

CDR3 bases: TGTGCCAGCATACTCGTACCCGGAGGGTACAATGAGCAGTTCTTC. Amino acids: CASILVPGGYNEQFF. This rearrangement joins TRBV6-6 to TRBJ2-1, with D maybe TRBD2 (6 bases). V gave up 7 bases and J gave up 4 bases, with 17 bases separating them. The CDR3 consists of 15 residues. CDR1 MNHNY and CDR2 SVGAGI come from the germline V gene (reference sequence).